This T cell receptor (beta chain) stems from a study of regulatory T cells in long-lasting Graves disease. Looking at the study overall: Patients with new Graves' disease had used antithyroid drugs below 3 months.

This clonotype was observed a few times. What it binds is unknown. One end of the junction does not line up with germline, which may come from a read error. Study observations and caveats: Persistent Graves' patients showed a TCR diversity that was lower than that of newly diagnosed ones.

As for time point: newly diagnosed GD, antithyroid drugs for less than 3 months. RNA isolated from PBMCs was used to make the TCR library. Germline V gene data show CDR1 as MNHEY and CDR2 as SVGAGI. The CDR3 runs 15 residues. Building of the TCR beta libraries involved iRepertoire HTBI primers and Arm-PCR of CDR3 regions. MiXCR was run by TCRdb on the multiplex PCR reads, yielding one entry per CDR3 protein. The sample holds 400,000 to 550,000 distinct CDR3 sequences, 15% to 20% seen once. These sequences were also reported in another study, on T cells in Graves' hyperthyroidism and ophthalmopathy.

The V call is TRBV6-5, the J call TRBJ2-7, with TRBD2 identical over 9 bases. Here the sequenced sample was peripheral blood mononuclear cells (PBMCs), taken at new diagnosis, from a patient treated with antithyroid drugs. This receptor was obtained from a woman between 18 and 30 years old with Graves disease. The CDR3 coding sequence is TGTGCCAACAGTTACCTAGCGGGAAACTCCTACGAGCAGTACTTC. Amino acid sequence: CANSYLAGNSYEQYF.